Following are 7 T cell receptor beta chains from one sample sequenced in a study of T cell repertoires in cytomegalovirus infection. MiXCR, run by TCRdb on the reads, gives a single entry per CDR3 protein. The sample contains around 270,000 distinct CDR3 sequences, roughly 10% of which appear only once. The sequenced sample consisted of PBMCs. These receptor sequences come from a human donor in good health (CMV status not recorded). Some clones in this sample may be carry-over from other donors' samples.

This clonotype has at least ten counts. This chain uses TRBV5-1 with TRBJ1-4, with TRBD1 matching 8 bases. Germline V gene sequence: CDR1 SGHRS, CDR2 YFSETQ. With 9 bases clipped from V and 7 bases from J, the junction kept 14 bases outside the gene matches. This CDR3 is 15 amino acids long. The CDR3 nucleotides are TGCGCCACCAAGCTAAGCCCCACAGGGGGTGAAAAACTGTTTTTT. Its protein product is CATKLSPTGGEKLFF.

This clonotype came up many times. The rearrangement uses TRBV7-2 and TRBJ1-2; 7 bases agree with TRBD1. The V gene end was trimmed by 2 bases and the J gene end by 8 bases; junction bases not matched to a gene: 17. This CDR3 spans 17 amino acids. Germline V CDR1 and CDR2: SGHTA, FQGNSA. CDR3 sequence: CASSLTTQPGTEEGYTF. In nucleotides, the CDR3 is TGTGCCAGCAGCTTAACGACCCAGCCCGGGACAGAGGAAGGCTACACCTTC.

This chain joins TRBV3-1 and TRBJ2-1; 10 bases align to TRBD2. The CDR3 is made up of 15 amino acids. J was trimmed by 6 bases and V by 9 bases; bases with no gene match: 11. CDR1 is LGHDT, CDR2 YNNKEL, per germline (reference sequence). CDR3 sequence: CASTQAGGPGNEQFF. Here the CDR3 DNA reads TGTGCCAGTACTCAAGCGGGAGGGCCGGGCAATGAGCAGTTCTTC.

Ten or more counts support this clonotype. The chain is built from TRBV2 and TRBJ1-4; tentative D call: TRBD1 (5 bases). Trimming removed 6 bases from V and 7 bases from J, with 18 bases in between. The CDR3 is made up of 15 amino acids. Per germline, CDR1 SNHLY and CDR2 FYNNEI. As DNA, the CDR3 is TGTGCCAGCAGCCCAACGACAGTTAGGGCTGAAAAACTGTTTTTT. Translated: CASSPTTVRAEKLFF.

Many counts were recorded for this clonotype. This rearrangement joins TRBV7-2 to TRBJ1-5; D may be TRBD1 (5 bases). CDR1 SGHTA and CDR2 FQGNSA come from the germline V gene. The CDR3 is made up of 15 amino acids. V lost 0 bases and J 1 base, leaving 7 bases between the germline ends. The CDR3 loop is CASSLARGSNQPQHF. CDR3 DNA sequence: TGTGCCAGCAGCTTAGCAAGGGGAAGCAATCAGCCCCAGCATTTT.

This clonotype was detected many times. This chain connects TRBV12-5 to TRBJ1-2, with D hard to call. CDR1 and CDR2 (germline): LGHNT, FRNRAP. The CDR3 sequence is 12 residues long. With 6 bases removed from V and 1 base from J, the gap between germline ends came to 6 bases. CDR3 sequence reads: CASGGVNYGYTF. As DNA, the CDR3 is TGTGCTAGTGGGGGAGTTAACTATGGCTACACCTTC.

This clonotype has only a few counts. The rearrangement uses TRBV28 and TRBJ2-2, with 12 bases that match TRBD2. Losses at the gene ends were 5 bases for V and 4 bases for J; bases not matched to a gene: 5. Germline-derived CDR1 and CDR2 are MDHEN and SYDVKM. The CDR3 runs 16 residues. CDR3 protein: CASSLLAGGPTGELFF. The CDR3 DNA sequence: TGTGCCAGCAGTCTTCTAGCGGGGGGGCCCACCGGGGAGCTGTTTTTT.